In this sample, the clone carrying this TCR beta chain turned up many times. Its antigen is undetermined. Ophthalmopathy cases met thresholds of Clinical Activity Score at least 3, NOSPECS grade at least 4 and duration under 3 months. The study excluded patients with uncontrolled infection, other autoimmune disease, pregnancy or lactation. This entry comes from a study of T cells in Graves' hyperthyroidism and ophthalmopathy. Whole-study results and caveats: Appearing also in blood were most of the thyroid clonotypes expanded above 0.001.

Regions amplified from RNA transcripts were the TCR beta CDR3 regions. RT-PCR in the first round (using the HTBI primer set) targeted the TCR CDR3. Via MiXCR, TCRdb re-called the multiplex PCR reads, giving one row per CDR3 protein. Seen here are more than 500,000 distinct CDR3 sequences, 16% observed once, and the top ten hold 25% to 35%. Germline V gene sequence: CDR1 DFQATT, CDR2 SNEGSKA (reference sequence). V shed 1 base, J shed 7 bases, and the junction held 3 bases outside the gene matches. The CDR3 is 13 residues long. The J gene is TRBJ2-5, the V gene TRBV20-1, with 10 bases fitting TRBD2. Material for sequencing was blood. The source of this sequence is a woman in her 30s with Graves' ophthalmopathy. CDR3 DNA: TGCAGTGCTAGAGCCAGCGGGGGGGGGACCCAGTACTTC. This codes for CSARASGGGTQYF.